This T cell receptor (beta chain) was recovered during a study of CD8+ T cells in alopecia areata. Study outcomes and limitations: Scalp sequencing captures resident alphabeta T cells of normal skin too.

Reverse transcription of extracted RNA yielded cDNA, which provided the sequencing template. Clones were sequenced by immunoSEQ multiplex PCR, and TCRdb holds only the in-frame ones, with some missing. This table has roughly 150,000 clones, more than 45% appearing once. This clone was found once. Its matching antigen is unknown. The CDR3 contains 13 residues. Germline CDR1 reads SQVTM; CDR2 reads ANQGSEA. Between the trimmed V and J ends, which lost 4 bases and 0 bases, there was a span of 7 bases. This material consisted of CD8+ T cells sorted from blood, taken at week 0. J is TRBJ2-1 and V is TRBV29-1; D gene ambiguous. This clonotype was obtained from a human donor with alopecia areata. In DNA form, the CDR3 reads TGCAGCGTTGTAACCAGCTCCTACAATGAGCAGTTCTTC. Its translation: CSVVTSSYNEQFF.